One sample yielded the 8 T cell receptor beta chains listed below, sequenced in a study of PD-L1 blockade in urothelial cancer (dated by TCRdb to about 2017). According to the study, the label for this sample's time point signals: peripheral blood 6 weeks after treatment start. The library was obtained by the immunoSEQ multiplex PCR assay. The immuneACCESS repertoire file appears here via TCRdb, limited to in-frame rearrangements. These files lack a portion of the clones; in checked studies, under half of the deficit traces to unresolved V genes, and the cause of the others is not known. For this sample there are 40,000 or so clones; about 88% appear just once. In total, the top ten clones hold roughly a quarter of the sample. Sequences were derived from PBMCs, sampled around atezolizumab (anti-PD-L1) treatment. The receptors here all came from a man between 60 and 70 years old with urothelial cancer.

This clone appeared once. The chain is built from TRBV6-4 and TRBJ1-5, with D uncertain. The V end was cut by 4 bases, the J end by 4 bases, with 29 bases between. The CDR3 has 20 residues. Germline V CDR1 and CDR2: MRHNA, SNTAGT. CDR3 coding DNA: TGTGCCAGCAGTGTTCTACTTTCCCCCAACCCGAATGGACTGAATCAGCCCCAGCATTTT. Amino acid sequence: CASSVLLSPNPNGLNQPQHF.

The J gene is TRBJ1-1, the V gene TRBV4-1, with TRBD1 matching over 12 bases. With V trimmed by 5 bases and J by 6 bases, 13 bases remained unmatched. The germline gives CDR1 MGHRA, CDR2 YSYEKL. The CDR3 has 17 amino acids. CDR3 in amino acids: CASSSPPGTGGFAEAFF. The CDR3 DNA sequence: TGCGCCAGCAGCTCTCCGCCCGGGACAGGGGGCTTCGCTGAAGCTTTCTTT.

The chain joins TRBV5-1 to TRBJ2-4; no reliable D call. The ends were cut back, 1 base at V and 0 bases at J, with 20 bases in the middle. The CDR3 contains 19 residues. Germline CDR1 SGHRS, CDR2 YFSETQ. Here the CDR3 DNA reads TGCGCCAGCAGCTTGACCCCGGTGGGCAGTCAACTAGCCAAAAACATTCAGTACTTC. This sequence encodes CASSLTPVGSQLAKNIQYF.

This chain links TRBV18 with TRBJ2-3, with TRBD2 matching over 13 bases. This CDR3 comprises 16 residues. Losses at the gene ends were 3 bases for V and 4 bases for J; bases not matched to a gene: 4. CDR1 and CDR2 (germline): KGHSH, LQKENI. The CDR3 spells CASSPPTSGGADTQYF. CDR3 DNA: TGTGCCAGCTCACCCCCTACTAGCGGGGGGGCAGATACGCAGTATTTT.

The chain has TRBV7-2 and TRBJ1-3; TRBD1 is a possible D gene (5 bases). The CDR3 totals 14 residues. Germline V gene lookup returns CDR1 SGHTA and CDR2 FQGNSA. V was shortened by 7 bases and J by 2 bases, with 12 bases between the two germline ends. The CDR3 loop is CASNPQGAGNTIYF. DNA of the CDR3: TGTGCCAGCAACCCCCAAGGGGCTGGAAACACCATATATTTT.

The sample holds one count of this clone. The V call is TRBV5-4, the J call TRBJ2-3; TRBD2 matches at 8 bases. The CDR3 has 18 amino acids. The germline CDR1 and CDR2 sequences are SGHNT and YYREEE (reference sequence). V was pared by 4 bases and J by 8 bases, with 21 bases of the junction left unmatched. In nucleotides, the CDR3 is TGTGCCAGCAGCCCAACCCGCCCAGCGGGAGTACGTGGTGGTACGCAGTATTTT. Translated: CASSPTRPAGVRGGTQYF.

At least ten counts were recorded for this clone. The genes are TRBV19 and TRBJ1-2, with 7 bases identical to TRBD1. CDR1 is LNHDA and CDR2 is SQIVND in the germline V gene (reference sequence). This CDR3 spans 15 amino acids. V trimming: 2 bases; J trimming: 3 bases; junction bases outside the gene matches: 6. This CDR3 reads CASSIPDRVDYGYTF. The CDR3 nucleotides are TGTGCCAGTAGTATACCCGACAGGGTTGACTATGGCTACACCTTC.

The V gene is TRBV6-5, the J gene TRBJ1-3; D is unclear. The V and J ends lost 6 bases and 0 bases respectively, with 9 bases between them. The germline gives CDR1 MNHEY, CDR2 SVGAGI. This CDR3 is built from 14 residues. The CDR3 sequence: CASRKLLSGNTIYF. Written as DNA, the CDR3 is TGTGCCAGCAGGAAGCTCCTCTCTGGAAACACCATATATTTT.